A selection of T cell receptor beta chains follows, all from one sample in a study of control samples from healthy donors and cancer patients. Only in-frame clones appear in the TCRdb table, and some are missing; sequencing was by immunoSEQ multiplex PCR. Altogether about 140,000 clones are present, over 85% being singletons, with the ten largest covering over 9%. Sequenced: blood. These receptors were taken from a man aged 25-45 years in good health. Each CDR3 is given with its conserved first and last residue. The D gene is left open where the match is weak. Rows give clone size only sometimes, using once, few, many, or a class for an expanded clone.

.,.,TRBV27,TRBJ1-3,CASSRTAPLMGSGNTIYF,TGTGCCAGCAGTCGGACAGCGCCTTTGATGGGCTCTGGAAACACCATATATTTT
TRBD1,.,TRBV5-1,TRBJ1-3,CASSLKTGTANSGNTIYF,TGCGCCAGCAGCTTGAAGACCGGGACAGCCAACTCTGGAAACACCATATATTTT
.,.,TRBV11-3,TRBJ1-2,CASSPNRGVATF,TGTGCCAGCAGCCCAAATCGGGGGGTCGCTACCTTC
.,few,TRBV15,TRBJ1-1,CATSRDRPGQAEAFF,TGTGCCACCAGCAGAGATCGGCCGGGACAAGCTGAAGCTTTCTTT
.,.,TRBV24-1,TRBJ1-5,CATSSPGNQPQHF,TGTGCCACCAGTTCACCCGGGAATCAGCCCCAGCATTTT
.,.,TRBV9,TRBJ1-6,CASSVAGKGNSPLHF,TGTGCCAGCAGCGTAGCTGGGAAGGGGAATTCACCCCTCCACTTT
.,.,TRBV9,TRBJ1-2,CASSEGLLGGYTF,TGTGCCAGCAGCGAGGGCCTCCTAGGGGGCTACACCTTC
TRBD2,.,TRBV3-1/TRBV3-2,TRBJ2-7,CASSQSSGRFYEQYF,TGTGCCAGCAGCCAGTCTAGCGGGAGGTTCTACGAGCAGTACTTC
.,.,TRBV3-1/TRBV3-2,TRBJ2-5,CASSYGPAETQYF,TGTGCCAGCAGCTACGGGCCGGCGGAGACCCAGTACTTC
.,.,TRBV28,TRBJ2-2,CASSSPGELTGELFF,TGTGCCAGCAGTTCGCCAGGGGAACTCACCGGGGAGCTGTTTTTT